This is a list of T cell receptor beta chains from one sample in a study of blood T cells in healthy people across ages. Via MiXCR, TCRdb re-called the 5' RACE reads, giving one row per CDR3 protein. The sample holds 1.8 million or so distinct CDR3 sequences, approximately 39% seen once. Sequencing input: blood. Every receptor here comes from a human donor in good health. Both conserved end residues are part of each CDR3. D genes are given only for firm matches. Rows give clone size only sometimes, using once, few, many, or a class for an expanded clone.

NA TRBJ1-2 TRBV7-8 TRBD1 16 TGTGCCAGCAGCCAAGGGCCGGGACAGGGGGGATACGGCTACACCTTC CASSQGPGQGGYGYTF
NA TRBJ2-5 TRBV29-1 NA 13 TGCAGCGTTCTAGGGGGGACAGAAGAGACCCAGTACTTC CSVLGGTEETQYF
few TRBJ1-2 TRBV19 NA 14 TGTGCCAGTAGTTCGTCAAAACGAGTCTATGGCTACACCTTC CASSSSKRVYGYTF
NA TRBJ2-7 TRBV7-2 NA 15 TGTGCCAGCAGCTTAGTAGGTCCCCGAAGAGGCGAGCAGTACTTC CASSLVGPRRGEQYF
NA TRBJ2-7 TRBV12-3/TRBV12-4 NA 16 TGTGCCAGCAGTTTGCCCCCGGGGCAGGGGCCAGCCGAGCAGTACTTC CASSLPPGQGPAEQYF
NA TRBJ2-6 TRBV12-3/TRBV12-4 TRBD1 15 TGTGCCAGCAGTTTCGCCGGGACAGGGGAAAACGTCCTGACTTTC CASSFAGTGENVLTF
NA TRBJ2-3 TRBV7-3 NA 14 TGTGCCAGCAGCTCAGGGGCGCTAACAGATACGCAGTATTTT CASSSGALTDTQYF
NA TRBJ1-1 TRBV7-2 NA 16 TGTGCCAGCAGCCGGGACGGGGCCTGGAGTGGGACTGAAGCTTTCTTT CASSRDGAWSGTEAFF
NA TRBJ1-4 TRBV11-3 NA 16 TGTGCCAGCAGCCCGGGAAAGGGTTCTTCTAATGAAAAACTGTTTTTT CASSPGKGSSNEKLFF
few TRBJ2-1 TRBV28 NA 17 TGTGCCAGCAGCCTCGAAGGCGGACGTCCCGCCATGGATGAGCAGCTCTTC CASSLEGGRPAMDEQLF
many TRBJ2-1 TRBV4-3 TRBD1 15 TGCGCCAGCAGCCCCGGGACAGGGTCCCGCAATGAGCAGTTCTTC CASSPGTGSRNEQFF
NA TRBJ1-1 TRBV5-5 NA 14 TGTGCCAGCAGCTTCAGGAGTTGGGGGGCTGAAGCTTTCTTT CASSFRSWGAEAFF
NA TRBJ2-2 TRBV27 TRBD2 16 TGTGCCAGCAGCATTAGCGGGAGGGCTAACACCGGGGAGCTGTTTTTT CASSISGRANTGELFF
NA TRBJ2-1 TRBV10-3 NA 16 TGTGCCATCAGCGGGACATATGCGAGCTCCTACAATGAGCAGTTCTTC CAISGTYASSYNEQFF
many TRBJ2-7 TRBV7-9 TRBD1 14 TGTGCCAGCAGCTTAGATGGAGGGACAGGCGAGCAGTACTTC CASSLDGGTGEQYF
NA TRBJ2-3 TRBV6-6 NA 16 TGTGCCAGCAGTATCCGGGACCTATATGGCACAGATACGCAGTATTTT CASSIRDLYGTDTQYF
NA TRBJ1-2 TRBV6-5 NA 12 TGTGCCAGCACCGACAGCCTCTATGGCTACACCTTC CASTDSLYGYTF
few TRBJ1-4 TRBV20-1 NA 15 TGCAGTGCTAGTGGCCCACCCGGGACGCAAGAAAAACTGTTTTTT CSASGPPGTQEKLFF
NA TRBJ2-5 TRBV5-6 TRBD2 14 TGTGCCAGCAGCTCTGGACTACTCCGGGGGGCCCAGTACTTC CASSSGLLRGAQYF
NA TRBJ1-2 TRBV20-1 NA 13 TGCAGGGGGGAGGGACCCTCTAACTATGGCTACACCTTC CRGEGPSNYGYTF
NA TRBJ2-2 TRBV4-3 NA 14 TGCGCCAGCAGCCACAACAGCTACACCGGGGAGCTGTTTTTT CASSHNSYTGELFF
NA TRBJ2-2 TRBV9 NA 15 TGTGCCAGCAGCGCAGGGGAAGTGAGGGCCGGGGAGCTGTTTTTT CASSAGEVRAGELFF
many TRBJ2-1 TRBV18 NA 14 TGTGCCAGCAGCCCAACGAGCTCCTACAATGAGCAGTTCTTC CASSPTSSYNEQFF
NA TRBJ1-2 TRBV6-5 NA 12 TGTGCCAGCAGTTACGGACTCGGCGGCTACACCTTC CASSYGLGGYTF
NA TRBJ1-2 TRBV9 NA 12 TGTGCCAGCGGGGGGGCACCGGTCGGCTACACCTTC CASGGAPVGYTF
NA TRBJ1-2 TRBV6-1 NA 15 TGTGCCAGCACCAGGACCACGACAAGGGACGATGGCTACACCTTC CASTRTTTRDDGYTF
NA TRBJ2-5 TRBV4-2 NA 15 TGTGCCAGCAGCCTCTACCTCGGGACAAAGGAGACCCAGTACTTC CASSLYLGTKETQYF
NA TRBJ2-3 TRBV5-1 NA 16 TGCGCCAGCAGCTTGAGGGGTTTCCCAAGCACAGATACGCAGTATTTT CASSLRGFPSTDTQYF
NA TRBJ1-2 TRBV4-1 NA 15 TGCGCCAGCAGCCAAGACACCAGACGTCCCTATGGCTACACCTTC CASSQDTRRPYGYTF
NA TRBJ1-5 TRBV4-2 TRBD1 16 TGTGCCAGCAGCCAAGTCCAGGGACAGGGAAATCAGTCCCAGCATTTT CASSQVQGQGNQSQHF
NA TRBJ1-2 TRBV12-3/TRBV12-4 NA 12 TGTGCCAGCAGTACAACCCACGGTGGCTACACCTTC CASSTTHGGYTF
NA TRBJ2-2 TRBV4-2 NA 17 TGTGCCAGCAGCCGGCAGTCCCTCTTGTATGGCACCGGGGAGCTGTTTTTT CASSRQSLLYGTGELFF
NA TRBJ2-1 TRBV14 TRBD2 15 TGTGCCAGCAGCCAACTTCTGGGACTAGCGGAAGAGCAGTTCTTC CASSQLLGLAEEQFF
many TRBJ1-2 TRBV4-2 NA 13 TGTGCCAGCAGCCAGGTTGGAGGAGATGGCTACACCTTC CASSQVGGDGYTF
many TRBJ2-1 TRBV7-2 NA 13 TGTGCCAGCACTGTAGGGACCTACAATGAGCAGTTCTTC CASTVGTYNEQFF
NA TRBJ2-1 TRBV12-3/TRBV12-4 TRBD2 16 TGTGCCAGCAGTTTTCGGGGGACTAGCCGTAGAGATGAGCAGTTCTTC CASSFRGTSRRDEQFF
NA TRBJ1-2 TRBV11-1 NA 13 TGTGCCAGCAGCAGGGAGTTCGGCTATGGCTACACCTTC CASSREFGYGYTF
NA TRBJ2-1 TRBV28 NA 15 TGTGCCAGCAGTACACGTCGGGTATCCTACAATGAGCAGTTCTTC CASSTRRVSYNEQFF
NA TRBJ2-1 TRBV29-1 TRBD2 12 TGCAGCGTTGGCTTTAGCGGGGGTGAGCAGTTCTTC CSVGFSGGEQFF
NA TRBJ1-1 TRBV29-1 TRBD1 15 TGCAGCGCAAACGAGGCGGCCAGGGGGGACACTGAAGCTTTCTTT CSANEAARGDTEAFF
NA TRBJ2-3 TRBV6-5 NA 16 TGTGCCAGCAGTTCCTACGGGAACCGTATTTCAGATACGCAGTATTTT CASSSYGNRISDTQYF
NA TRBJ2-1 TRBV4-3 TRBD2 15 TGCGCCAGCAGCCAGCTGAATAGCGGGGGCAATGAGCAGTTCTTC CASSQLNSGGNEQFF
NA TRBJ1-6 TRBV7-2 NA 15 TGTGCCAGCACCCTCGGGGGCGTATATAATTCACCCCTCCACTTT CASTLGGVYNSPLHF
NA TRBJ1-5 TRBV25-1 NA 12 TGTGCCAGCGGGGGCCCCAATCAGCCCCAGCATTTT CASGGPNQPQHF
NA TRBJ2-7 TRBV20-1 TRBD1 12 TGCAGTGCTATGGACAGGGTGTACGAGCAGTACTTC CSAMDRVYEQYF
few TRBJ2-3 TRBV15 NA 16 TGTGCCACCAGCAGAGACCCAGCGGGTAGCACAGATACGCAGTATTTT CATSRDPAGSTDTQYF
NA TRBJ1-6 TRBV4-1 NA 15 TGCGCCAGCAGCCAAGACCCAGCTTGGAATTCACCCCTCCACTTT CASSQDPAWNSPLHF
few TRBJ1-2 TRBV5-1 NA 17 TGCGCCAGCAGCTTGGGGTTGAGGCAGCCCCTGGACTATGGCTACACCTTC CASSLGLRQPLDYGYTF
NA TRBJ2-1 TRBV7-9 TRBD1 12 TGTGCCAGCAGCTGGGGACAGAATGAGCAGTTCTTC CASSWGQNEQFF
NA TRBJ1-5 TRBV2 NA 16 TGTGCCAGCAGTGAAGAGAGGACGGGGGCGGGGCAGCCCCAGCATTTT CASSEERTGAGQPQHF
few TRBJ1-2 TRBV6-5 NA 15 TGTGCCAGCAGTTACTCTAGGAAAAGTCTTTATGGCTACACCTTC CASSYSRKSLYGYTF
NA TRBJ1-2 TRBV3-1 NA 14 TGTGCCAGCAGCACTTGGACGGCGGACTGTGGCTACACCTTC CASSTWTADCGYTF
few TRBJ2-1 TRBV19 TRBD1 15 TGTGCCAGTAGTTTTGGGACAGACACCTACAATGAGCAGTTCTTC CASSFGTDTYNEQFF
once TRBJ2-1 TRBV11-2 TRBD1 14 TGTGCCAGCAGCTTAACGACAGGGGGGGATGAGCAGTTCTTC CASSLTTGGDEQFF
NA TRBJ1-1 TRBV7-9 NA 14 TGTGCCAGCAGCCATCAACAGGGGAACACTGAAGCTTTCTTT CASSHQQGNTEAFF
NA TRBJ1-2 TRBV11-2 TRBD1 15 TGTGCCAGCAGCATACTCACAGGGGGGACGAGTGGCTACACCTTC CASSILTGGTSGYTF
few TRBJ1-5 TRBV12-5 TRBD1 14 TGTGCTAGTGGACAGGGACAGAACAATCAGCCCCAGCATTTT CASGQGQNNQPQHF
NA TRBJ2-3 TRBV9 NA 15 TGTGCCAGCAGCGTCCGAGGGCTTAGCACAGATACGCAGTATTTT CASSVRGLSTDTQYF